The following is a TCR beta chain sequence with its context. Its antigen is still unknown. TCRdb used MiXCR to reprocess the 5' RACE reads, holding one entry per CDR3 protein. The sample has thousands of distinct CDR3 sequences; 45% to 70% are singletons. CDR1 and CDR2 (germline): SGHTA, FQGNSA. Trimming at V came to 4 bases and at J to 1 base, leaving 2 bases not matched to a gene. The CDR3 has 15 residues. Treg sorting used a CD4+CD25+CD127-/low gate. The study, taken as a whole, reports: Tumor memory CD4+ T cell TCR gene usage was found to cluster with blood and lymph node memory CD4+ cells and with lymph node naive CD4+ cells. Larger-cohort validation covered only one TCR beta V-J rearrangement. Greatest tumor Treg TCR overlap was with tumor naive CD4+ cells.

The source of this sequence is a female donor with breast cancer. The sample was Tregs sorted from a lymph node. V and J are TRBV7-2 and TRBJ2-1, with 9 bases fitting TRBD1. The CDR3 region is CASSSGTGSYNEQFF. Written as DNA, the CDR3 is TGTGCCAGCAGCTCCGGGACAGGGTCCTACAATGAGCAGTTCTTC.